A single sample gave rise to the 25 T cell receptor beta chains below, sequenced in a study of CD8 T cells in ankylosing spondylitis. TCRdb itself ran the 5' RACE reads through MiXCR, one entry per CDR3 protein. The repertoire holds under 250,000 distinct CDR3 sequences, with roughly 8.2% as singletons. What was sequenced was blood, either unsorted or a sorted T cell fraction (not recorded which). The source of these receptors is a female donor with ankylosing spondylitis or in good health (not recorded which).

This clonotype was seen at least ten times. The chain links TRBV7-9 to TRBJ2-5; weak D call: TRBD2 (5 bases). There are 15 residues in the CDR3. V dropped 5 bases and J dropped 7 bases, with 20 bases sitting between them. The germline V gene encodes CDR1 SEHNR and CDR2 FQNEAQ (reference sequence). In nucleotides, the CDR3 is TGTGCCAGCAGCCCCCCCGGTCCCGCAGAGGGGACCCAGTACTTC. Protein sequence: CASSPPGPAEGTQYF.

Many counts were recorded for this clonotype. The V gene is TRBV6-2 or TRBV6-3, the J gene TRBJ1-1; 8 nucleotides match TRBD1. There are 14 residues in the CDR3. Germline V gene lookup returns CDR1 MNHEY and CDR2 SVGEGT. Germline trimming cut 6 bases from V and 6 bases from J; bases unmatched to any gene: 9. CDR3 amino acids: CASRPDRVLAEAFF. The CDR3 DNA reads TGTGCCAGCAGACCGGACAGGGTCTTGGCTGAAGCTTTCTTT.

Many counts were recorded for this clonotype. The gene calls are TRBV18 and TRBJ2-3, with 12 bases aligning to TRBD2. CDR1 is KGHSH and CDR2 is LQKENI in the germline V gene. The CDR3 spans 16 residues. Losses at the gene ends were 5 bases for V and 1 base for J; bases not matched to a gene: 4. In DNA form, the CDR3 reads TGTGCCAGCTCAACCAGACTAGCGGGAGGCACAGATACGCAGTATTTT. Translation: CASSTRLAGGTDTQYF.

This clonotype was seen repeatedly, ten times or more. This chain links TRBV7-8 with TRBJ2-1, with a weak D call TRBD1 (6 bases). CDR1 is SGHVS and CDR2 is FQNEAQ in the germline V gene. The CDR3 has 13 amino acids. Trimming removed 8 bases from V and 6 bases from J, with 14 bases in between. The CDR3 DNA reads TGTGCCAGCGCAGGGGTAACCCCCAATGAGCAGTTCTTC. It is translated as CASAGVTPNEQFF. Using reference TRBV7-8 and TRBJ2-1 for the parts outside the CDR3, the full variable domain is GAGVSQSPRYKVAKRGQDVALRCDPISGHVSLFWYQQALGQGPEFLTYFQNEAQLDKSGLPSDRFFAERPEGSVSTLKIQRTQQEDSAVYLCASAGVTPNEQFFGPGTRLTVL.

This clonotype was found once. The V call is TRBV7-3, the J call TRBJ2-1, with 13 bases aligning to TRBD2. Germline CDR1 SGHTA, CDR2 FQGTGA. The length of the CDR3 is 17 residues. J lost 8 bases, V lost 1 base, and 8 bases had no gene match. CDR3 sequence reads: CASSLRSGLAGVDEQFF. CDR3 sequence (DNA): TGTGCCAGCAGCTTAAGGAGTGGACTAGCGGGAGTTGATGAGCAGTTCTTC.

This clonotype has ten or more counts. The junction shows a germline mismatch at one end, possibly a read error. This chain uses TRBV25-1 with TRBJ2-7; TRBD2 might be the D (6 bases). The CDR3 contains 14 residues. Germline V gene data show CDR1 as MGHDK and CDR2 as SYGVNS. In DNA, the CDR3 is TGTGCCAGCACTGAAGCGGGCCACTCCGACGAGCAGTACTTC. Its protein product is CASTEAGHSDEQYF.

This clonotype was counted many times. The chain couples TRBV6-1 to TRBJ1-5, with a tentative D call TRBD1 (6 bases). The CDR3 consists of 14 residues. CDR1 and CDR2 (germline): MNHNS, SASEGT. The V end was cut by 6 bases, the J end by 4 bases, with 13 bases between. The CDR3 spells CASRKGDGNQPQHF. CDR3 in DNA: TGTGCCAGCAGGAAGGGGGATGGTAATCAGCCCCAGCATTTT.

This clonotype has a count of ten or more. A junction boundary mismatches the germline segment, possibly from a read error. The rearrangement uses TRBV29-1 and TRBJ2-3; D is perhaps TRBD1 or TRBD2 (6 bases each). CDR3 length equals 14 residues. Germline CDR1 and CDR2: SQVTM and ANQGSEA. The CDR3 region has the DNA TGCAGCATTGACTCGCCGGGGGCTCCAGATACGCAGTATTTT. It specifies CSIDSPGAPDTQYF.

This clonotype was detected ten times or more. The rearrangement uses TRBV18 and TRBJ2-7, with TRBD2 matching 11 bases. The CDR3 consists of 14 residues. J lost 5 bases, V lost 4 bases, and 4 bases had no gene match. Per germline, CDR1 KGHSH and CDR2 LQKENI. The CDR3 nucleotides read TGTGCCAGCTCACTGACTAGCGGGGAGAACGAGCAGTACTTC. Residues: CASSLTSGENEQYF.

The sample holds many counts of this clonotype. The J gene is TRBJ1-2, the V gene TRBV6-5; D is ambiguous. This CDR3 contains 12 residues. Germline V gene data show CDR1 as MNHEY and CDR2 as SVGAGI. The V and J ends lost 7 bases and 4 bases respectively, with 10 bases between them. DNA of the CDR3: TGTGCCAGCACCCGCCCGGGCTATGGCTACACCTTC. As protein: CASTRPGYGYTF.

This clonotype occurred a few times. The V call is TRBV19, the J call TRBJ1-5; D possibly corresponds to TRBD1 (5 bases). V gave up 5 bases and J gave up 7 bases, with 9 bases separating them. The CDR3 consists of 12 residues. Germline CDR1 and CDR2: LNHDA and SQIVND (reference sequence). DNA for the CDR3: TGTGCCAGTAGTGCCCGGGGGCAGCCCCAGCATTTT. Protein: CASSARGQPQHF.

This clonotype came up once. This could be a read error, since a much larger clone is one nucleotide away. The gene calls are TRBV2 and TRBJ2-5; possibly TRBD1 for D (5 bases). V gave up 6 bases and J gave up 2 bases, with 22 bases separating them. Germline V gene sequence: CDR1 SNHLY, CDR2 FYNNEI. This CDR3 region has 17 residues. CDR3 protein: CASSESSLSREQETQYF. The DNA for the CDR3 is TGTGCCAGCAGCGAATCGTCCCTTAGCAGGGAACAAGAGACCCAGTACTTC.

This clonotype came up many times. The J gene is TRBJ2-3, the V gene TRBV2; TRBD2 is a possible D gene (6 bases). CDR3 size: 15 residues. The V end lost 4 bases, the J end lost 0 bases, and 11 bases lay between the germline ends. Germline CDR1 is SNHLY and CDR2 is FYNNEI. As DNA, the CDR3 is TGTGCCAGCAGTGTCTTCGGGACTAGCACAGATACGCAGTATTTT. Translation gives CASSVFGTSTDTQYF. The full variable domain, with the rest looked up from reference TRBV2 and TRBJ2-3, is EPEVTQTPSHQVTQMGQEVILRCVPISNHLYFYWYRQILGQKVEFLVSFYNNEISEKSEIFDDQFSVERPDGSNFTLKIRSTKLEDSAMYFCASSVFGTSTDTQYFGPGTRLTVL.

This clonotype was seen at least ten times. The V and J genes are TRBV15 and TRBJ2-7; D might be TRBD1 (5 bases). Between the trimmed V and J ends, which lost 3 bases and 4 bases, there was a span of 10 bases. The CDR3 is made up of 13 amino acids. The germline V gene has CDR1 LNHNV and CDR2 YYDKDF (reference sequence). CDR3 DNA: TGTGCCACCAGCAGTGTGCAGGGTTACGAGCAGTACTTC. Translated, it gives CATSSVQGYEQYF.

This clonotype has a count of ten or more. The chain has TRBV6-1 and TRBJ1-1; tentative D call: TRBD1 (6 bases). The germline CDR1 and CDR2 sequences are MNHNS and SASEGT. The CDR3 consists of 14 residues. V shed 5 bases and J shed 0 bases, with 10 bases lying between them. The CDR3 reads CASSTGTLNTEAFF. CDR3 DNA: TGTGCCAGCAGTACGGGGACATTGAACACTGAAGCTTTCTTT.

This clonotype was detected ten times or more. The chain combines TRBV15 with TRBJ1-3; no definite D call. CDR3 size: 14 residues. Between the trimmed V and J ends, which lost 5 bases and 0 bases, there was a span of 8 bases. Germline V gene sequence: CDR1 LNHNV, CDR2 YYDKDF (reference sequence). The CDR3 protein is CATSFRRSGNTIYF. The CDR3 nucleotides are TGTGCCACCAGCTTCCGGCGCTCTGGAAACACCATATATTTT.

In regard to this clonotype: Just one base apart from a much larger clone, this may be a read error. The rearrangement joins TRBV29-1 to TRBJ2-1; perhaps TRBD2 as D (6 bases). Looked up from germline, CDR1 is SQVTM and CDR2 is ANQGSEA. The length of the CDR3 is 14 residues. Trimming took 8 bases from V and 9 from J, leaving 23 bases between them. The CDR3 here is CSIGSSGRAGEQFF. For the CDR3, the DNA is TGCAGCATTGGGTCGAGCGGGCGGGCGGGTGAGCAGTTCTTC.

This clonotype showed up just once. The chain uses TRBV15 and TRBJ2-1; TRBD1 is a possible D gene (5 bases). The CDR3 length is 12 residues. The germline V gene encodes CDR1 LNHNV and CDR2 YYDKDF (reference sequence). The chain's CDR3 is CRLLGRSNEQFF. In nucleotides, the CDR3 is TGTCGCCTCTTGGGGCGTAGTAATGAGCAGTTCTTC. The full variable domain, completed using reference TRBV15 and TRBJ2-1, is DAMVIQNPRYQVTQFGKPVTLSCSQTLNHNVMYWYQQKSSQAPKLLFHYYDKDFNNEADTPDNFQSRRPNTSFCFLDIRSPGLGDTAMYLCRLLGRSNEQFFGPGTRLTVL.

This clonotype was detected many times. The gene calls are TRBV24-1 and TRBJ2-1; D may be TRBD2 (5 bases). This CDR3 contains 15 residues. Trimming removed 5 bases at V and 9 bases at J, with 19 bases between. Germline CDR1 is KGHDR and CDR2 is SFDVKD. CDR3 sequence (DNA): TGTGCCACCAGTGGGAGGAGTGCCAGCTCAACTGAGCAGTTCTTC. The encoded protein is CATSGRSASSTEQFF.

This clonotype was detected a few times. V and J are TRBV18 and TRBJ2-1; the match to TRBD1 covers 10 bases. Germline loops: CDR1 KGHSH, CDR2 LQKENI. V shed 4 bases and J 7 bases; nucleotides not matched to a gene: 1. CDR3 length: 13 residues. Here the CDR3 reads CASSRDRGNEQFF. CDR3 sequence (DNA): TGTGCCAGCTCACGGGACAGGGGTAATGAGCAGTTCTTC.

This clonotype was seen repeatedly, ten times or more. The CDR3: CASRAGGTNTGELFF. The CDR3 DNA reads as TGTGCCAGCAGGGCGGGAGGGACGAACACCGGGGAGCTGTTTTTT. The chain joins TRBV25-1 to TRBJ2-2, with 9 bases fitting TRBD2. CDR1 is MGHDK, CDR2 SYGVNS, per germline. This CDR3 comprises 15 residues. Germline trimming cut 6 bases from V and 0 bases from J; bases unmatched to any gene: 2.

This clonotype was counted ten times or more. V is TRBV2 and J is TRBJ2-5; TRBD2 aligns across 8 bases. The germline gives CDR1 SNHLY, CDR2 FYNNEI. The CDR3 totals 17 residues. The J segment lost 4 bases and the V segment lost 0 bases, leaving 10 bases of the junction unmatched. DNA of the CDR3: TGTGCCAGCAGTGAAGCGCTTACGGTGGGACTAGGAGAGACCCAGTACTTC. Encoded protein: CASSEALTVGLGETQYF.

This clonotype was seen ten or more times. The chain uses TRBV20-1 and TRBJ1-6; D uncertain. Looked up from germline, CDR1 is DFQATT and CDR2 is SNEGSKA (reference sequence). This CDR3 has 13 residues. Deletions cut 6 bases from V and 7 bases from J, with 13 bases between. Here the CDR3 DNA reads TGCAGTGCCACTCGGACGGAGAATTCACCCCTCCACTTT. Translation gives CSATRTENSPLHF.

In its sample, this clonotype was seen many times. The chain uses TRBV19 and TRBJ2-5, with D tentatively TRBD2 (6 bases). This CDR3 comprises 16 residues. V was clipped by 3 bases and J by 5 bases, with 19 bases between them. Germline CDR1 and CDR2: LNHDA and SQIVND (reference sequence). CDR3 loop: CASSMTRGVGPETQYF. The DNA of the CDR3 is TGTGCCAGTAGTATGACGCGGGGCGTTGGCCCTGAGACCCAGTACTTC.

The CDR3 coding sequence is TGTGCCAGCAGCTTACCAGGCGACGTCGGTGGCTACACCTTC. It is translated as CASSLPGDVGGYTF. This chain links TRBV7-9 with TRBJ1-2; no reliable D call. The germline gives CDR1 SEHNR, CDR2 FQNEAQ (reference sequence). CDR3 length: 14 amino acids. V lost 2 bases and J lost 7, with 14 bases in between.